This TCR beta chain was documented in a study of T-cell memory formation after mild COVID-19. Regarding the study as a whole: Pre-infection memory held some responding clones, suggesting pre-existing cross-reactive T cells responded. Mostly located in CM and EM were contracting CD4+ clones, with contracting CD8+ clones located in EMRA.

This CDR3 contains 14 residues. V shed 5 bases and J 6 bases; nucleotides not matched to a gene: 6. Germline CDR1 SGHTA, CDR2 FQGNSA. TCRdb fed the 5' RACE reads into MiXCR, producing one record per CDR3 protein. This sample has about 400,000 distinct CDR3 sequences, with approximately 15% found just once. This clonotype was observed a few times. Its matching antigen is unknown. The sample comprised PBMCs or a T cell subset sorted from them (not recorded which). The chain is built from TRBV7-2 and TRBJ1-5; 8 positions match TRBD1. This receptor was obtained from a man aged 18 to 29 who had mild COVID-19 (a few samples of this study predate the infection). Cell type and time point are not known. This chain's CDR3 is CASSQGQAGQPQHF. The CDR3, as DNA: TGTGCCAGCAGCCAGGGACAGGCAGGTCAGCCCCAGCATTTT. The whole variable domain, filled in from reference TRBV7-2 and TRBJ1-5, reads GAGVSQSPSNKVTEKGKDVELRCDPISGHTALYWYRQSLGQGLEFLIYFQGNSAPDKSGLPSDRFSAERTGGSVSTLTIQRTQQEDSAVYLCASSQGQAGQPQHFGDGTRLSIL.